The 14 T cell receptor beta chains presented below share a single source sample, sequenced in a study of shared clonotypes between healthy human individuals. Assay used: immunoSEQ multiplex PCR; TCRdb lists only in-frame clones, some missing. The repertoire holds some 580,000 clones, with approximately 97% as singletons. Sequenced material: naive CD4+ T cells sorted from blood. Described subset: CD45RA+ positively selected. These TCRs come from a woman between 25 and 40 years old in good health.

V gene TRBV19 combines with J gene TRBJ1-5; possibly TRBD1 for D (5 bases). The germline V and J ends were trimmed by 4 bases and 6 bases, with 16 bases remaining between them. Per germline, CDR1 LNHDA and CDR2 SQIVND (reference sequence). CDR3 length equals 15 residues. The DNA for the CDR3 is TGTGCCAGTAGTAGGGGGGAGGGACCGGCTCAGCCCCAGCATTTT. This translates into CASSRGEGPAQPQHF. Filled out from reference TRBV19 and TRBJ1-5, the complete variable domain reads DGGITQSPKYLFRKEGQNVTLSCEQNLNHDAMYWYRQDPGQGLRLIYYSQIVNDFQKGDIAEGYSVSREKKESFPLTVTSAQKNPTAFYLCASSRGEGPAQPQHFGDGTRLSIL.

This chain connects TRBV11-2 to TRBJ1-1; D uncertain. This CDR3 has 15 residues. Trimming stripped 5 bases from V and 1 base from J, with 14 bases between. Germline V CDR1 and CDR2: SGHAT, FQNNGV. CDR3 DNA sequence: TGTGCCAGCAGCGCCTCTCGGACGGAGAACACTGAAGCTTTCTTT. This translates into CASSASRTENTEAFF.

The chain employs TRBV28 and TRBJ1-2; no reliable D call. The germline CDR1 and CDR2 sequences are MDHEN and SYDVKM. Trimming left V 10 bases short and J 8 bases short, with 11 bases between. This CDR3 contains 10 residues. The CDR3: CATLTSGYTF. CDR3 coding DNA: TGTGCCACCCTGACGAGCGGCTACACCTTC.

CDR3 region: CASSFRDRKGYTDTQYF. The CDR3 bases are TGTGCCAGCAGCTTCCGGGACAGAAAAGGGTACACAGATACGCAGTATTTT. The rearrangement joins TRBV11-2 to TRBJ2-3, with TRBD1 identical over 7 bases. Looked up from germline, CDR1 is SGHAT and CDR2 is FQNNGV. The CDR3 extends over 17 amino acids. V was pared by 3 bases and J by 2 bases, with 11 bases of the junction left unmatched.

The genes are TRBV7-9 and TRBJ2-1; TRBD2 matches at 10 bases. Germline V gives CDR1 SEHNR, CDR2 FQNEAQ (reference sequence). The CDR3 extends over 15 amino acids. The V and J ends lost 5 bases and 6 bases, in that order; junction bases with no gene match: 7. The chain's CDR3 is CASSKAGGPGNEQFF. Written as DNA, the CDR3 is TGTGCCAGCAGCAAAGCGGGAGGGCCCGGCAATGAGCAGTTCTTC.

In the case of this clone: One junction end does not reproduce the germline sequence, and a read error may be involved. The V gene is TRBV7-2, the J gene TRBJ2-7; 8 bases line up with TRBD2. Germline V gene lookup returns CDR1 SGHTA and CDR2 FQGNSA. This CDR3 spans 15 amino acids. CDR3 DNA sequence: TGTGCCAGCACCTTAGGACTGACGGGGGGGTACGAGCAGTACTTC. It specifies CASTLGLTGGYEQYF.

The chain uses TRBV28 and TRBJ1-1, with D possibly matching TRBD1 (6 bases). Deletions cut 7 bases from V and 5 bases from J, with 17 bases between. Germline lookup yields CDR1 MDHEN and CDR2 SYDVKM. The CDR3 consists of 14 residues. CDR3 loop: CASTQGGGITEAFF. CDR3 in DNA: TGTGCCAGCACCCAAGGAGGGGGGATTACTGAAGCTTTCTTT.

The chain is built from TRBV6-1 and TRBJ2-3; 9 nucleotides align to TRBD2. This CDR3 has 15 residues. V trimming: 3 bases; J trimming: 1 base; junction bases outside the gene matches: 2. Germline-derived CDR1 and CDR2 are MNHNS and SASEGT. The CDR3, as DNA: TGTGCCAGCAGTGACGAGCGGGAGGGCACAGATACGCAGTATTTT. Translating gives CASSDEREGTDTQYF.

This clone came up once. V usage is TRBV19 and J usage is TRBJ2-5; 11 bases are shared with TRBD2. This CDR3 comprises 17 residues. V shed 1 base and J 5 bases; nucleotides not matched to a gene: 9. The germline gives CDR1 LNHDA, CDR2 SQIVND (reference sequence). This CDR3 reads CASSIGPSGRFVETQYF. The CDR3 bases are TGTGCCAGTAGTATAGGTCCTAGCGGGAGGTTTGTTGAGACCCAGTACTTC.

The gene calls are TRBV18 and TRBJ1-1; TRBD1 matches 8 bases. V dropped 0 bases and J dropped 7; count of bases not matched to a gene: 7. Germline CDR1 KGHSH, CDR2 LQKENI. The CDR3 is made up of 15 amino acids. The CDR3 nucleotides read TGTGCCAGCTCACCACCATGGCAGGGGGCAGGTGAAGCTTTCTTT. It specifies CASSPPWQGAGEAFF.

This sequence joins TRBV7-9 and TRBJ2-6, with TRBD1 as a possible D gene (6 bases). Trimming left V 7 bases short and J 8 bases short, with 15 bases between. This CDR3 comprises 14 residues. In germline, CDR1 is SEHNR, CDR2 FQNEAQ (reference sequence). The CDR3 sequence is CASIADQGSNVLTF. Written as DNA, the CDR3 is TGTGCCAGCATTGCTGACCAGGGGTCCAACGTCCTGACTTTC.

The chain links TRBV5-8 to TRBJ2-5, with D possibly being TRBD1 or TRBD2 (5 bases each). Trimming cost V 4 bases and J 7 bases, with 14 bases left between them. The CDR3 runs 13 residues. Germline CDR1 is SGHTS and CDR2 is YDEGEE. CDR3 nucleotides: TGTGCCAGCAGCCCGCAAATGAGGGGGACCCAGTACTTC. Protein product: CASSPQMRGTQYF.

This rearrangement joins TRBV19 to TRBJ2-1; TRBD2 agrees at 9 bases. CDR1 and CDR2 from the germline V gene are LNHDA and SQIVND (reference sequence). Losses at the gene ends were 6 bases for V and 3 bases for J; bases not matched to a gene: 6. This CDR3 region has 15 residues. The CDR3 region has the DNA TGTGCCAGTAGGAATTTAGCGGGAGACTACAATGAGCAGTTCTTC. Translation: CASRNLAGDYNEQFF.

The table lists this clone with a count of one. This chain links TRBV29-1 with TRBJ2-1; D remains unclear. Trimming shortened V by 7 bases and J by 0 bases, and 10 bases separated the two germline ends. CDR3 length: 13 residues. CDR1 SQVTM and CDR2 ANQGSEA come from the germline V gene. The CDR3 reads CSGAPPSYNEQFF. CDR3 DNA: TGCAGCGGGGCCCCACCCTCCTACAATGAGCAGTTCTTC.